The 7 T cell receptor beta chains below come from one sample, sequenced in a study of OX40 agonist ivuxolimab in advanced cancers. Sequencing used immunoSEQ multiplex PCR; TCRdb keeps in-frame clones, though not all of them. The profile shows around 61,000 clones, roughly 84% of them singletons. The material sequenced was CD4+ or CD8+ T cells sorted from blood, taken in a trial of the OX40 agonist ivuxolimab. Receptor source: an adult with an advanced solid tumor such as melanoma, head and neck, liver or kidney cancer.

V and J are TRBV29-1 and TRBJ1-2, with D uncertain. CDR3 length equals 12 residues. V was trimmed by 4 bases and J by 5 bases, leaving 11 bases between them. Germline V gene sequence: CDR1 SQVTM, CDR2 ANQGSEA. Here the CDR3 reads CSVGLEGYGYTF. The CDR3 coding sequence is TGCAGCGTTGGCCTCGAAGGGTATGGCTACACCTTC.

This clone was counted once. This chain uses TRBV5-4 with TRBJ2-7; 10 nucleotides line up with TRBD2. J was trimmed by 0 bases and V by 0 bases; bases with no gene match: 3. From germline, CDR1 is SGHNT and CDR2 YYREEE (reference sequence). This CDR3 contains 16 residues. The CDR3 loop reads CASSLEAGGLSYEQYF. The DNA of the CDR3 is TGTGCCAGCAGCTTGGAAGCGGGGGGGCTCTCCTACGAGCAGTACTTC.

V is TRBV2 and J is TRBJ1-2, with D perhaps matching TRBD1 (6 bases). CDR1 and CDR2 (germline): SNHLY, FYNNEI. CDR3 length equals 15 residues. The ends were cut back, 1 base at V and 8 bases at J, with 17 bases in the middle. The CDR3 DNA sequence: TGTGCCAGCAGTGAAGGCAGGGGCGCTCCGGGGGGCTACACCTTC. This gives the protein CASSEGRGAPGGYTF.

The rearrangement joins TRBV15 to TRBJ2-2; D ambiguous. Germline CDR1 is LNHNV and CDR2 is YYDKDF (reference sequence). This CDR3 has 15 amino acids. The V gene lost 0 bases and the J gene lost 0 bases, with 5 bases spanning the gap. The CDR3 nucleotides read TGTGCCACCAGCAGAGATTTGGCGAACACCGGGGAGCTGTTTTTT. Protein: CATSRDLANTGELFF.

This clone was recorded a few times. The genes are TRBV7-7 and TRBJ1-1; no reliable D call. Germline CDR1 reads SSHAT; CDR2 reads FNYEAQ (reference sequence). The CDR3 sequence is 13 residues long. V was trimmed by 4 bases and J by 4 bases, leaving 10 bases between them. The CDR3: CASSSSRSTEAFF. The CDR3 nucleotides are TGTGCCAGCAGCTCTTCTAGGTCCACTGAAGCTTTCTTT.

Written as DNA, the CDR3 is TGTGCCAGCAGTCGCGGGGGCGGCCGGTCCACAGATACGCAGTATTTT. Residues: CASSRGGGRSTDTQYF. V is TRBV28 and J is TRBJ2-3; maybe TRBD2 (7 bases). The germline gives CDR1 MDHEN, CDR2 SYDVKM. V lost 5 bases and J 2 bases, leaving 17 bases between the germline ends. CDR3 length equals 16 residues.

The CDR3 protein is CARTGTQSGNEQFF. CDR3 sequence (DNA): TGTGCCCGCACCGGGACTCAGTCGGGGAATGAGCAGTTCTTC. This rearrangement joins TRBV30 to TRBJ2-1, with D tentatively TRBD2 (6 bases). The CDR3 is made up of 14 amino acids. The germline gives CDR1 GTSNPN, CDR2 SVGIG (reference sequence). V lost 8 bases and J 7 bases, leaving 21 bases between the germline ends.